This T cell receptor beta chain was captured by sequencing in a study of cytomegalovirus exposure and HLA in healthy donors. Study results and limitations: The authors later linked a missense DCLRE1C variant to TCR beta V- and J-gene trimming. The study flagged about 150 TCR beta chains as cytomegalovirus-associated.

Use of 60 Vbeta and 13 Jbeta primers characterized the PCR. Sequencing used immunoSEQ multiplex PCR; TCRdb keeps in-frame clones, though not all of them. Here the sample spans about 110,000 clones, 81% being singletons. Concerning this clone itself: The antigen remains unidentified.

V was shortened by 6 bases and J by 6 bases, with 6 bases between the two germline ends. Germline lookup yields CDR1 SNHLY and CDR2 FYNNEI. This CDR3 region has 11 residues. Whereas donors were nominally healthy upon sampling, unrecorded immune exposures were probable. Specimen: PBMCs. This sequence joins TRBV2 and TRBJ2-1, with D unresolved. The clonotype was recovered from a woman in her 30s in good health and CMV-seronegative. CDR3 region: CASRAVNEQFF. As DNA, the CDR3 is TGTGCCAGCAGGGCCGTCAATGAGCAGTTCTTC.